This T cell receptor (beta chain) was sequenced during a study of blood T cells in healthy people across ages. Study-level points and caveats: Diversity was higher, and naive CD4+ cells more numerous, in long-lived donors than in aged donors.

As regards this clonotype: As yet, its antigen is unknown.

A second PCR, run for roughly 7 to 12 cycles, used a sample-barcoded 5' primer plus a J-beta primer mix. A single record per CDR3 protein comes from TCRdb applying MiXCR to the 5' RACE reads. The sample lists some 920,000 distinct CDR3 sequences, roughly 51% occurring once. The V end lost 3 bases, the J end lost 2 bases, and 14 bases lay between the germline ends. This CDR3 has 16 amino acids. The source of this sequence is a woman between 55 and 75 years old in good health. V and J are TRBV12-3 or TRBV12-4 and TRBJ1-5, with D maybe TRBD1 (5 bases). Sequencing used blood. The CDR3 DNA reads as TGTGCCAGCAGTTTCGCCGGCCAGGGTGGCAATCAGCCCCAGCATTTT. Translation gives CASSFAGQGGNQPQHF.